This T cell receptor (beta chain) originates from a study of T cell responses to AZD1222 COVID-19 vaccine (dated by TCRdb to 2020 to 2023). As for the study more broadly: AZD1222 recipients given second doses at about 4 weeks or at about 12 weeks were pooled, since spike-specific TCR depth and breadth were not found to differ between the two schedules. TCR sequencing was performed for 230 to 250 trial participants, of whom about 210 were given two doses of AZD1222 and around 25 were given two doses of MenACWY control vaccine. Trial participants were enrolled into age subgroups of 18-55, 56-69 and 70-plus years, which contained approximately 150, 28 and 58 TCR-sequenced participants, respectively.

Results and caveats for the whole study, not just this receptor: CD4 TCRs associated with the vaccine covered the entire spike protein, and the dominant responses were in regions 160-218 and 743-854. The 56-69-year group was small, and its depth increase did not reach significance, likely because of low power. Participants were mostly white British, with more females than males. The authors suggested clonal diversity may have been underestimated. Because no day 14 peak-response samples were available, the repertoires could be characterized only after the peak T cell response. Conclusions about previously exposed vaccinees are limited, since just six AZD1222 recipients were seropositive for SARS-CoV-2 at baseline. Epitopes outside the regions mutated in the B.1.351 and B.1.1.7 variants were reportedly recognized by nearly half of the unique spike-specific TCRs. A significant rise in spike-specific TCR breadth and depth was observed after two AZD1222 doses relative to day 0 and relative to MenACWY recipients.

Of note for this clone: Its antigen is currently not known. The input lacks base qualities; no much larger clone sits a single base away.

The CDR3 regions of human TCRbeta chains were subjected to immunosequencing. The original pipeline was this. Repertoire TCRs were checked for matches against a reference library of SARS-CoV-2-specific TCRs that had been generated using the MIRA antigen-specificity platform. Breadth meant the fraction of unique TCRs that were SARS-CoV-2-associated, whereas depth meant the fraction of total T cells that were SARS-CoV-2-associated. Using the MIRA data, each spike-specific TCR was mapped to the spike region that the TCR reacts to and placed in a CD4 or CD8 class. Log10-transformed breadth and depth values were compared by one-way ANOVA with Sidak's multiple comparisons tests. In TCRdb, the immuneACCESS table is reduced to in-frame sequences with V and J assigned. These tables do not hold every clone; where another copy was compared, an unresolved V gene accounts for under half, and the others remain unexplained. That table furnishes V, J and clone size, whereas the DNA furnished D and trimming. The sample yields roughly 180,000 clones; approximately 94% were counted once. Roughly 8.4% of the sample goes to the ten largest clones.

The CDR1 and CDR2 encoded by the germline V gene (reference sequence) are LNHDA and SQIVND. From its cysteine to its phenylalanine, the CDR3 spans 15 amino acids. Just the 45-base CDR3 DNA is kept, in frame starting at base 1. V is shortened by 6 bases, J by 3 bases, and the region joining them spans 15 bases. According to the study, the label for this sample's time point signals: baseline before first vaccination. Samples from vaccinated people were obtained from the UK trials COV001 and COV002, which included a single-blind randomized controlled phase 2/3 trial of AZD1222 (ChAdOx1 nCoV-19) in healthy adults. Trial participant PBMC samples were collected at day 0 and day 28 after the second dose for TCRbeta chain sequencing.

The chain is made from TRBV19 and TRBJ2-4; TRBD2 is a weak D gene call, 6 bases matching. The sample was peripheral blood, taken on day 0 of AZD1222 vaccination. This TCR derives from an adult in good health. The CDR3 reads CASSNRWEVKNIQYF. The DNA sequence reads TGTGCCAGTAGCAACAGGTGGGAGGTCAAAAACATTCAGTACTTC.